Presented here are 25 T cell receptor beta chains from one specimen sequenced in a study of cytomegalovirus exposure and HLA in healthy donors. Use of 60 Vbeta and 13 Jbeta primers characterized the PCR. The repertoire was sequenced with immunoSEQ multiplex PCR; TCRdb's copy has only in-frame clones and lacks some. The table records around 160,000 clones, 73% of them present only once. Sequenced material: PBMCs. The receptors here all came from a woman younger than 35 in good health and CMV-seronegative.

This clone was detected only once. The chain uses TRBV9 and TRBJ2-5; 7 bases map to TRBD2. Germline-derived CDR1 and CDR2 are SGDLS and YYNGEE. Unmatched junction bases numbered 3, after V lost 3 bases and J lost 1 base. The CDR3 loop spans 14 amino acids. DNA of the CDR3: TGTGCCAGCAGCGGGGGGGGGATCCAAGAGACCCAGTACTTC. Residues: CASSGGGIQETQYF.

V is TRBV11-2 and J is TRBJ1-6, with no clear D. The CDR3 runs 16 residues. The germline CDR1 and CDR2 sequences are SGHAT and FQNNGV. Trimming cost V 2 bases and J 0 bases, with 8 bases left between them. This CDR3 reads CASSLHQYSYNSPLHF. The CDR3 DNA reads TGTGCCAGCAGCTTACACCAGTACTCCTATAATTCACCCCTCCACTTT.

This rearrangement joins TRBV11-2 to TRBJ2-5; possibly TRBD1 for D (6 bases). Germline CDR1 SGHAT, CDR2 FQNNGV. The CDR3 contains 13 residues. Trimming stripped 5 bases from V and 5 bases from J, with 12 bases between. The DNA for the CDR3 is TGTGCCAGCAGCCGTGGACAGATGGAGACCCAGTACTTC. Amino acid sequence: CASSRGQMETQYF.

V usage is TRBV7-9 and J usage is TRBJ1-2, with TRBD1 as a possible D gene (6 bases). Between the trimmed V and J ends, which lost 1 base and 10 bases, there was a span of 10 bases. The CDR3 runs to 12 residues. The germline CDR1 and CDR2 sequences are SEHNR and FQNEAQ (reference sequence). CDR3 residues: CASSLGAGDYTF. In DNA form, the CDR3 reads TGTGCCAGCAGCTTAGGGGCAGGGGACTACACCTTC.

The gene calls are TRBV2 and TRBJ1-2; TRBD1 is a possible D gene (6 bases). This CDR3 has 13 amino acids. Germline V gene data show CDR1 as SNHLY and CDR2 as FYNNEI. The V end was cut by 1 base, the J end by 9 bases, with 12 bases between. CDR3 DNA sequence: TGTGCCAGCAGTGAAGTGGCAGGGGCCAGCTACACCTTC. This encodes CASSEVAGASYTF.

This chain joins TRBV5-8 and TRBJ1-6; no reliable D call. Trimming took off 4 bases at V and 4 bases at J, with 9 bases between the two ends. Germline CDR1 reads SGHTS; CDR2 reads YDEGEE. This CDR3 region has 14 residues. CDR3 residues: CASSLSRYNSPLHF. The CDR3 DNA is TGTGCCAGCAGCCTAAGTAGATATAATTCACCCCTCCACTTT.

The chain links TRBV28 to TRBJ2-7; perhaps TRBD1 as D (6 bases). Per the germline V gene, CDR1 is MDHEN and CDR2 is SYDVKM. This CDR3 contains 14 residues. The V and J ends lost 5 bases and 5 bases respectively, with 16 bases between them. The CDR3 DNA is TGTGCCAGCAGTATGTCCGCAGGGGCACACGAGCAGTACTTC. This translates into CASSMSAGAHEQYF. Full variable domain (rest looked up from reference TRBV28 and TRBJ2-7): DVKVTQSSRYLVKRTGEKVFLECVQDMDHENMFWYRQDPGLGLRLIYFSYDVKMKEKGDIPEGYSVSREKKERFSLILESASTNQTSMYLCASSMSAGAHEQYFGPGTRLTVT.

The CDR3: CSGIRGTNTEAFF. The CDR3 DNA sequence: TGCAGCGGAATCAGGGGCACGAACACTGAAGCTTTCTTT. This chain uses TRBV29-1 with TRBJ1-1, with D perhaps TRBD1 (6 bases). V was trimmed by 7 bases and J by 1 base, leaving 13 bases between them. Germline V gene lookup returns CDR1 SQVTM and CDR2 ANQGSEA. CDR3 length: 13 residues.

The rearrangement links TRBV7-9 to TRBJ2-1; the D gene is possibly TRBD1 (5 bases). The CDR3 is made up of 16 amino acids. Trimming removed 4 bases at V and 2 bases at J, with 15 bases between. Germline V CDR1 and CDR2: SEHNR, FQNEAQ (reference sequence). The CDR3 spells CASSSLRGEPYNEQFF. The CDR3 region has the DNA TGTGCCAGCAGCTCCCTAAGGGGTGAGCCCTACAATGAGCAGTTCTTC.

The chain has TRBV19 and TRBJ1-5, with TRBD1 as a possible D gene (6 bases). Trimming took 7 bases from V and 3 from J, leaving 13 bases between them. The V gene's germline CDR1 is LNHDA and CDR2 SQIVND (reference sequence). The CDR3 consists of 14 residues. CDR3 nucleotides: TGTGCCAGTATCGAGGGGGGGGTCAATCAGCCCCAGCATTTT. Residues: CASIEGGVNQPQHF.

The CDR3 loop reads CASSTIMKETQYF. The CDR3 DNA is TGTGCCAGCAGCACAATCATGAAAGAGACCCAGTACTTC. This sequence joins TRBV11-3 and TRBJ2-5; D unresolved. Germline V gene data show CDR1 as SGHNT and CDR2 as YENEEA. The V gene lost 5 bases and the J gene lost 3 bases, with 10 bases spanning the gap. This CDR3 contains 13 residues.

The CDR3 is CASSLTRLAGETQYF. The DNA of the CDR3 is TGTGCCAGCAGCTTAACGAGACTAGCGGGAGAGACCCAGTACTTC. J is TRBJ2-5 and V is TRBV11-2; 10 nucleotides line up with TRBD2. Losses at the gene ends were 2 bases for V and 4 bases for J; bases not matched to a gene: 4. The CDR3 has 15 amino acids. Germline V gives CDR1 SGHAT, CDR2 FQNNGV.

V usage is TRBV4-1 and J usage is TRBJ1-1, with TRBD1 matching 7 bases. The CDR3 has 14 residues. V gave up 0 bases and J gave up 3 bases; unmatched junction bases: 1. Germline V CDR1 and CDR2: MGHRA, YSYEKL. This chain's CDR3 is CASSQEGQYTEAFF. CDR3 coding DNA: TGCGCCAGCAGCCAAGAGGGACAGTACACTGAAGCTTTCTTT.

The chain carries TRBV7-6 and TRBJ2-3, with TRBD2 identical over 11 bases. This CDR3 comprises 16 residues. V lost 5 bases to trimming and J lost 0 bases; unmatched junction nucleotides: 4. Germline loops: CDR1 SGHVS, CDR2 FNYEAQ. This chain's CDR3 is CASSRLAGSSTDTQYF. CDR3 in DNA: TGTGCCAGCAGCCGACTAGCGGGATCCAGCACAGATACGCAGTATTTT.

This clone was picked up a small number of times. For the CDR3, the DNA is TGTGCCAGCAGTTTGGGACAGAGGAATGAAAAACTGTTTTTT. Its protein is CASSLGQRNEKLFF. This chain links TRBV7-2 with TRBJ1-4, with TRBD1 identical over 7 bases. After removal of 6 bases from V and 5 bases from J, the junction contained 6 bases not matched to a gene. In germline, CDR1 is SGHTA, CDR2 FQGNSA. CDR3 size: 14 residues. The full variable domain, completed using reference TRBV7-2 and TRBJ1-4, is GAGVSQSPSNKVTEKGKDVELRCDPISGHTALYWYRQSLGQGLEFLIYFQGNSAPDKSGLPSDRFSAERTGGSVSTLTIQRTQQEDSAVYLCASSLGQRNEKLFFGSGTQLSVL.

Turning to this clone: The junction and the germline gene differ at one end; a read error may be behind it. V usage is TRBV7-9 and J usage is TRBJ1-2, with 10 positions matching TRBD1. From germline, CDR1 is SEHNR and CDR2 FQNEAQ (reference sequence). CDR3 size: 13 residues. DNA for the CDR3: TGTTCCAGCAGCTTAGTGGGACAGGGGATGTACACCTTC. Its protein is CSSSLVGQGMYTF.

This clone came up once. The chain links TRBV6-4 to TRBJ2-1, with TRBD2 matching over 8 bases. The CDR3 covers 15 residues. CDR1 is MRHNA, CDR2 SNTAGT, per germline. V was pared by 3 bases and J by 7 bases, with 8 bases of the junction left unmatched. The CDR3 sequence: CASSEKAGVSNEQFF. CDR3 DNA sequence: TGTGCCAGCAGTGAGAAAGCGGGAGTGTCAAATGAGCAGTTCTTC.

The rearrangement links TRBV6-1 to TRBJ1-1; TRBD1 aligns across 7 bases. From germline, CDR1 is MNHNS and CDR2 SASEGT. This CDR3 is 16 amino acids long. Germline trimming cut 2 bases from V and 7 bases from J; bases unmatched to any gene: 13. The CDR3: CASSESGGTVQIEAFF. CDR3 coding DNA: TGTGCCAGCAGTGAATCCGGTGGGACAGTCCAAATTGAAGCTTTCTTT.

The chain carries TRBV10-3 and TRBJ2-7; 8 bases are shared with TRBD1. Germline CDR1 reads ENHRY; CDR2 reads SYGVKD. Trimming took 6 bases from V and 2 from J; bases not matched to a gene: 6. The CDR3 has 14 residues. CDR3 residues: CAIRPGQVTYEQYF. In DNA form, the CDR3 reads TGTGCCATCAGGCCGGGACAGGTCACCTACGAGCAGTACTTC.

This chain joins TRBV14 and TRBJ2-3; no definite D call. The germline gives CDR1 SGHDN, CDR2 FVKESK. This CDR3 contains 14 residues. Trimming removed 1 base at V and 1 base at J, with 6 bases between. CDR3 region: CASSQGSRTDTQYF. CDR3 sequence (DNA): TGTGCCAGCAGCCAAGGGAGCCGCACAGATACGCAGTATTTT.

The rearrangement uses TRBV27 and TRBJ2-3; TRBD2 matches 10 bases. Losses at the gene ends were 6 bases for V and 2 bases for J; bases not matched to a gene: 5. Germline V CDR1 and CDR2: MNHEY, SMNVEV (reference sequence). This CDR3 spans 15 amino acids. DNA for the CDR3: TGTGCCAGCAGGGACGGGACTAGCGCCACAGATACGCAGTATTTT. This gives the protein CASRDGTSATDTQYF.

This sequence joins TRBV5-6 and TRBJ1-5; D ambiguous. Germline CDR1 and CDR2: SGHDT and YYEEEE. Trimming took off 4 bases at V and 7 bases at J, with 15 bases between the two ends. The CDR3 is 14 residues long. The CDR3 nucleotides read TGTGCCAGCAGCAACGGGAGGGTCTGGCAGCCCCAGCATTTT. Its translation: CASSNGRVWQPQHF.

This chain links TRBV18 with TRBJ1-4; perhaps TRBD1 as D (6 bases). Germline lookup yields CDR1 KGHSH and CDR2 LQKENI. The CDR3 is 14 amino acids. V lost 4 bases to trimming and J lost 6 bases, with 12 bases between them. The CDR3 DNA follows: TGTGCCAGCTCACTGACGGACAGCGATGAAAAACTGTTTTTT. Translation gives CASSLTDSDEKLFF.

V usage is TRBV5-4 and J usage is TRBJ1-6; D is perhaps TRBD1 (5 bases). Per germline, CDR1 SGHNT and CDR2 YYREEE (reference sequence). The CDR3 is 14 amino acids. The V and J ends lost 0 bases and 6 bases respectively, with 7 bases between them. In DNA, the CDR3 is TGTGCCAGCAGCTTGGGACAGCTTAATTCACCCCTCCACTTT. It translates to CASSLGQLNSPLHF.

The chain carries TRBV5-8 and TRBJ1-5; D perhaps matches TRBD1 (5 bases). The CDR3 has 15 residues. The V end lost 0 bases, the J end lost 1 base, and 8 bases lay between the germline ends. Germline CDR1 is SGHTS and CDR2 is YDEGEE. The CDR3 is CASSLVGESNQPQHF. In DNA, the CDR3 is TGTGCCAGCAGCTTGGTAGGGGAAAGCAATCAGCCCCAGCATTTT.